A single sample is the source of the 20 T cell receptor beta chains below, sequenced in a study of blood T cell repertoires in COVID-19. Sequenced by immunoSEQ multiplex PCR; TCRdb stores in-frame clones only, minus some. The data hold more than 65,000 clones, with around four fifths observed a single time. Material for sequencing was peripheral blood. The receptors come from a woman between 45 and 60 years old with acute or convalescent COVID-19.

This chain uses TRBV9 with TRBJ2-1; 7 nucleotides line up with TRBD2. J was trimmed by 3 bases and V by 3 bases; bases with no gene match: 6. The germline V gene has CDR1 SGDLS and CDR2 YYNGEE. The CDR3 consists of 15 residues. CDR3 bases: TGTGCCAGCAGCGGGACGGGAGGACACTACAATGAGCAGTTCTTC. Protein sequence: CASSGTGGHYNEQFF.

This chain joins TRBV4-2 and TRBJ2-1; TRBD2 aligns across 13 bases. This CDR3 has 17 residues. V trimming: 4 bases; J trimming: 4 bases; junction bases outside the gene matches: 7. Germline V CDR1 and CDR2: LGHNA, YNFKEQ. The CDR3 DNA is TGTGCCAGCAGCCCCACTAGCGGGGGGGCGATTTACAATGAGCAGTTCTTC. Protein sequence: CASSPTSGGAIYNEQFF.

V is TRBV19 and J is TRBJ2-3; 13 bases are shared with TRBD2. Germline trimming cut 5 bases from V and 4 bases from J; bases unmatched to any gene: 9. The CDR3 runs 17 residues. Germline CDR1 LNHDA, CDR2 SQIVND (reference sequence). CDR3 bases: TGTGCCAGTAGTTCCGGACTAGCGGGGGCTCGGGCAGATACGCAGTATTTT. The encoded protein is CASSSGLAGARADTQYF.

This clone came up a few times. The rearrangement links TRBV2 to TRBJ1-6, with a weak D call TRBD1 (5 bases). Germline lookup yields CDR1 SNHLY and CDR2 FYNNEI. The length of the CDR3 is 18 residues. The germline V and J ends were trimmed by 6 bases and 6 bases, with 24 bases remaining between them. The CDR3 reads CASSGGGIIREGNSPLHF. The CDR3 nucleotides are TGTGCCAGCAGCGGGGGAGGAATAATAAGGGAAGGTAATTCACCCCTCCACTTT.

The V call is TRBV27, the J call TRBJ2-7, with D maybe TRBD2 (5 bases). The CDR3 has 11 residues. CDR1 is MNHEY, CDR2 SMNVEV, per germline (reference sequence). Between the trimmed V and J ends, which lost 5 bases and 5 bases, there was a span of 7 bases. The CDR3 nucleotides are TGTGCCAGCAGTATCGGGGACGAGCAGTACTTC. Its protein product is CASSIGDEQYF.

The chain combines TRBV15 with TRBJ2-7; D is perhaps TRBD2 (6 bases). Germline lookup yields CDR1 LNHNV and CDR2 YYDKDF (reference sequence). Trimming removed 0 bases at V and 3 bases at J, with 12 bases between. The CDR3 sequence is 15 residues long. The CDR3 spells CATSREGTLSYEQYF. The CDR3 bases are TGTGCCACCAGCAGAGAGGGGACTTTGAGCTACGAGCAGTACTTC.

V is TRBV2 and J is TRBJ2-7; 11 positions match TRBD2. CDR1 and CDR2 (germline): SNHLY, FYNNEI. Unmatched junction bases numbered 7, after V lost 7 bases and J lost 2 bases. The CDR3 consists of 15 residues. CDR3 sequence reads: CASTPRLAGPYEQYF. CDR3 in DNA: TGTGCCAGCACCCCAAGACTAGCGGGACCCTACGAGCAGTACTTC. The full variable domain, rest sourced from reference TRBV2 and TRBJ2-7, is EPEVTQTPSHQVTQMGQEVILRCVPISNHLYFYWYRQILGQKVEFLVSFYNNEISEKSEIFDDQFSVERPDGSNFTLKIRSTKLEDSAMYFCASTPRLAGPYEQYFGPGTRLTVT.

V gene TRBV5-1 combines with J gene TRBJ1-4; 10 nucleotides align to TRBD1. The germline V gene encodes CDR1 SGHRS and CDR2 YFSETQ. The CDR3 totals 16 residues. V shed 4 bases, J shed 2 bases, and the junction held 5 bases outside the gene matches. CDR3 coding DNA: TGCGCCAGCAGCCCTGACAGGGGGCGGACTAATGAAAAACTGTTTTTT. Its protein product is CASSPDRGRTNEKLFF.

This chain links TRBV30 with TRBJ1-5, with 9 bases that match TRBD1. This CDR3 has 13 residues. Losses at the gene ends were 3 bases for V and 7 bases for J; bases not matched to a gene: 4. The germline CDR1 and CDR2 sequences are GTSNPN and SVGIG (reference sequence). The CDR3 nucleotides are TGTGCCTGGAGATCAACAGGGGGCCAGCCCCAGCATTTT. The encoded protein is CAWRSTGGQPQHF. The variable domain in full, with the rest retrieved from reference TRBV30 and TRBJ1-5, is SQTIHQWPATLVQPVGSPLSLECTVEGTSNPNLYWYRQAAGRGLQLLFYSVGIGQISSEVPQNLSASRPQDRQFILSSKKLLLSDSGFYLCAWRSTGGQPQHFGDGTRLSIL.

This chain connects TRBV18 to TRBJ2-6, with D perhaps matching TRBD2 (5 bases). Germline V gene data show CDR1 as KGHSH and CDR2 as LQKENI. The CDR3 runs to 18 residues. The germline V and J ends were trimmed by 1 base and 2 bases, with 15 bases remaining between them. The CDR3, as DNA: TGTGCCAGCTCACCACAGGGCCCGGGGAGAGCTGGGGCCAACGTCCTGACTTTC. Translation: CASSPQGPGRAGANVLTF.

V and J are TRBV25-1 and TRBJ1-3; the match to TRBD1 covers 8 bases. The CDR3 spans 15 residues. Germline V gene sequence: CDR1 MGHDK, CDR2 SYGVNS. Trimming took 5 bases from V and 4 from J; bases not matched to a gene: 7. The CDR3 here is CASSLGTGEGNTIYF. CDR3 coding DNA: TGTGCCAGCAGTCTTGGGACAGGAGAAGGAAACACCATATATTTT.

This chain connects TRBV12-3 or TRBV12-4 to TRBJ1-4; D is ambiguous. V was shortened by 5 bases and J by 7 bases, with 8 bases between the two germline ends. The CDR3 loop spans 12 amino acids. The CDR3 loop reads CASSVVAEKLFF. Here the CDR3 DNA reads TGTGCCAGCAGTGTGGTGGCTGAAAAACTGTTTTTT.

The genes are TRBV3-1 (or the pseudogene TRBV3-2) and TRBJ2-3; tentative D call: TRBD1 (6 bases). With 1 base removed from V and 1 base from J, the gap between germline ends came to 6 bases. Germline CDR1 is LGHDT and CDR2 is YNNKEL (reference sequence). CDR3 length: 14 amino acids. The CDR3 reads CASSQGTGTDTQYF. CDR3 sequence (DNA): TGTGCCAGCAGCCAAGGGACAGGCACAGATACGCAGTATTTT.

In DNA, the CDR3 is TGTGCCAGCAGCAAAGGCAGGGGACCCTATGAAAAACTGTTTTTT. Its translation: CASSKGRGPYEKLFF. V and J are TRBV21-1 and TRBJ1-4; the table's D call, TRBD1, has no DNA check behind it. TRBV21-1 is given as a pseudogene. The CDR3 consists of 15 residues.

The chain joins TRBV9 to TRBJ2-7, with 7 bases identical to TRBD2. The CDR3 contains 13 residues. V shed 4 bases, J shed 6 bases, and the junction held 7 bases outside the gene matches. Germline V gives CDR1 SGDLS, CDR2 YYNGEE. Written as DNA, the CDR3 is TGTGCCAGCAGCCCGCGGGGGTTGGGCGAGCAGTACTTC. This codes for CASSPRGLGEQYF.

J is TRBJ1-6 and V is TRBV20-1; 8 bases map to TRBD1. The CDR3 sequence is 15 residues long. Unmatched junction bases numbered 4, after V lost 4 bases and J lost 2 bases. Germline V gene data show CDR1 as DFQATT and CDR2 as SNEGSKA (reference sequence). The CDR3, as DNA: TGCAGTGCTATTGACAGGGGTCCCTATAATTCACCCCTCCACTTT. Its translation: CSAIDRGPYNSPLHF.

V usage is TRBV5-6 and J usage is TRBJ2-1, with 8 bases aligning to TRBD1. With V trimmed by 4 bases and J by 8 bases, 17 bases remained unmatched. CDR3 length: 17 residues. The V gene's germline CDR1 is SGHDT and CDR2 YYEEEE. The CDR3 region has the DNA TGTGCCAGCAGCCGGGTGATGGACAGGGAGCTCGGGGATGAGCAGTTCTTC. Translation gives CASSRVMDRELGDEQFF.

This clone was counted only a few times. The chain recombines TRBV10-3 with TRBJ2-2; TRBD2 matches 8 bases. Germline V gives CDR1 ENHRY, CDR2 SYGVKD. The ends lost 10 bases at V and 3 bases at J; junction bases unmatched: 7. There are 14 residues in the CDR3. The CDR3 DNA reads TGTGCCAGCGGCGGGACTAGAGACACCGGGGAGCTGTTTTTT. It yields the protein CASGGTRDTGELFF.

The CDR3 is CASSQEGQESSYNSPLHF. The CDR3 bases are TGCGCCAGCAGCCAAGAGGGACAGGAGAGCTCCTATAATTCACCCCTCCACTTT. The rearrangement uses TRBV4-1 and TRBJ1-6; 8 positions match TRBD1. Trimming cost V 0 bases and J 0 bases; bases outside gene matches: 4. CDR1 MGHRA and CDR2 YSYEKL come from the germline V gene. The CDR3 is made up of 18 amino acids.

The V call is TRBV6-5, the J call TRBJ1-2; D remains unclear. Between the trimmed V and J ends, which lost 5 bases and 4 bases, there was a span of 11 bases. Per germline, CDR1 MNHEY and CDR2 SVGAGI. The CDR3 contains 13 residues. The CDR3 DNA reads TGTGCCAGCAGTACCAGAGAGGGCTATGGCTACACCTTC. It is translated as CASSTREGYGYTF.